The 14 T cell receptor beta chains below were found in one sample sequenced in a study of CD8 T cells in ankylosing spondylitis. Their cognate antigens are unknown. Study-level findings and limits: Typical of ankylosing spondylitis blood, it appeared, was a TCR beta motif of 7 or 8 highly homologous variants.

Each CDR3 protein is one row after TCRdb ran MiXCR on the 5' RACE reads. The sample contains approximately 440,000 distinct CDR3 sequences, 15% to 20% of which appear only once. Sample: blood, either unsorted or a sorted T cell fraction (not recorded which). These receptors all come from a male donor with ankylosing spondylitis.

V and J are TRBV7-9 and TRBJ2-1, with D maybe TRBD2 (5 bases). The germline gives CDR1 SEHNR, CDR2 FQNEAQ (reference sequence). The CDR3 spans 14 residues. Deletions cut 4 bases from V and 7 bases from J, with 14 bases between. DNA for the CDR3: TGTGCCAGCAGCTACCTACTAGACGGGAATGAGCAGTTCTTC. Amino acid sequence: CASSYLLDGNEQFF.

The chain carries TRBV7-2 and TRBJ1-1; no firm D call. Germline V gives CDR1 SGHTA, CDR2 FQGNSA. CDR3 length: 13 amino acids. The ends were cut back, 11 bases at V and 1 base at J, with 14 bases in the middle. This chain's CDR3 is CASGVPGNTEAFF. DNA for the CDR3: TGTGCCTCCGGGGTACCTGGGAACACTGAAGCTTTCTTT.

This clonotype is a singleton in its sample. V gene TRBV20-1 combines with J gene TRBJ2-3; 8 nucleotides line up with TRBD2. V lost 0 bases, J lost 0 bases, and 8 bases stayed unmatched. CDR1 and CDR2 (germline): DFQATT, SNEGSKA (reference sequence). The CDR3 covers 17 residues. CDR3 sequence: CSAREIAGRISTDTQYF. The CDR3 nucleotides are TGCAGTGCTAGAGAAATAGCGGGGAGAATAAGCACAGATACGCAGTATTTT.

This clonotype has a handful of counts. This CDR3 reads CASSPPKTGDGGSPLHF. CDR3 coding DNA: TGTGCCAGCTCACCACCGAAGACAGGGGATGGAGGGTCACCCCTCCACTTT. This chain joins TRBV18 and TRBJ1-6; 8 nucleotides line up with TRBD1. Trimming at V came to 0 bases and at J to 10 bases, leaving 11 bases not matched to a gene. The CDR3 contains 17 residues. The germline gives CDR1 KGHSH, CDR2 LQKENI.

This clonotype was counted between two and nine times. The J gene is TRBJ2-3, the V gene TRBV18; TRBD1 matches 9 bases. V was pared by 6 bases and J by 2 bases, with 3 bases of the junction left unmatched. CDR3 length: 14 residues. Germline CDR1 reads KGHSH; CDR2 reads LQKENI. The CDR3 here is CASSWTGVTDTQYF. The DNA for the CDR3 is TGTGCCAGCTCCTGGACAGGGGTCACAGATACGCAGTATTTT.

This sequence joins TRBV5-1 and TRBJ2-5, with D perhaps matching TRBD1 (6 bases). CDR3 length: 13 amino acids. Germline CDR1 is SGHRS and CDR2 is YFSETQ. Trimming removed 6 bases from V and 1 base from J, with 10 bases in between. DNA of the CDR3: TGCGCCAGCACCCAGACAGGCCAAGAGACCCAGTACTTC. Translating gives CASTQTGQETQYF.

This clonotype was detected a few times. The chain has TRBV7-2 and TRBJ2-3; 9 positions agree with TRBD2. The CDR3 totals 17 residues. Germline V CDR1 and CDR2: SGHTA, FQGNSA. After removal of 3 bases from V and 0 bases from J, the junction contained 7 bases not matched to a gene. The CDR3 region has the DNA TGTGCCAGCAGCTTTGGCGGGGGGGCCCGAAGCACAGATACGCAGTATTTT. Amino acids: CASSFGGGARSTDTQYF.

This clonotype was seen ten or more times. The chain has TRBV10-3 and TRBJ2-7; TRBD1 aligns across 8 bases. Germline CDR1 reads ENHRY; CDR2 reads SYGVKD. J was trimmed by 6 bases and V by 3 bases; bases with no gene match: 4. The CDR3 sequence is 13 residues long. This CDR3 is CAISDDGQGEQYF. CDR3 sequence (DNA): TGTGCCATCAGTGACGACGGACAGGGCGAGCAGTACTTC.

This clonotype was seen a handful of times. The J gene is TRBJ2-5, the V gene TRBV6-2 or TRBV6-3; weak D call: TRBD2 (5 bases). Germline loops: CDR1 MNHEY, CDR2 SVGEGT. V gave up 8 bases and J gave up 5 bases, with 18 bases separating them. The CDR3 has 14 amino acids. The CDR3 is CASGVGGSQETQYF. CDR3 bases: TGTGCCAGCGGCGTCGGAGGATCCCAGGAGACCCAGTACTTC.

This chain connects TRBV27 to TRBJ2-1; 9 bases agree with TRBD2. The CDR3 loop spans 15 amino acids. The V gene end was trimmed by 4 bases and the J gene end by 3 bases; junction bases not matched to a gene: 4. The V gene's germline CDR1 is MNHEY and CDR2 SMNVEV (reference sequence). CDR3 sequence reads: CASSSISGGYNEQFF. CDR3 bases: TGTGCCAGCAGTTCCATTAGCGGGGGCTACAATGAGCAGTTCTTC.

The chain is built from TRBV18 and TRBJ2-2; maybe TRBD1 (6 bases). From germline, CDR1 is KGHSH and CDR2 LQKENI. This CDR3 region has 16 residues. Trimming shortened V by 2 bases and J by 6 bases, and 16 bases separated the two germline ends. The CDR3 spells CASSPIQGSGAGELFF. CDR3 nucleotide sequence: TGTGCCAGCTCACCAATACAGGGAAGTGGCGCCGGGGAGCTGTTTTTT.

This clonotype was counted ten times or more. CDR3 region: CASRAMETSYGYTF. In DNA, the CDR3 is TGTGCCAGCAGGGCGATGGAGACGTCCTATGGCTACACCTTC. The chain is built from TRBV6-1 and TRBJ1-2; D unresolved. Germline values: CDR1 MNHNS, CDR2 SASEGT. This CDR3 has 14 residues. Trimming took off 6 bases at V and 4 bases at J, with 15 bases between the two ends.

V usage is TRBV2 and J usage is TRBJ1-3; D gene ambiguous. The CDR3 consists of 15 residues. Germline-derived CDR1 and CDR2 are SNHLY and FYNNEI. V lost 7 bases and J lost 0, with 13 bases in between. The CDR3 DNA sequence: TGTGCCAGCATCGGGAACGCGCGCTCTGGAAACACCATATATTTT. Translated: CASIGNARSGNTIYF.

This clonotype was counted a few times. This sequence joins TRBV29-1 and TRBJ1-5; 8 bases align to TRBD1. The V and J ends lost 4 bases and 1 base, in that order; junction bases with no gene match: 15. Germline CDR1 SQVTM, CDR2 ANQGSEA. The CDR3 spans 18 residues. In DNA form, the CDR3 reads TGCAGCGTTGTGTGGGGGACAGGTCTCTTAGGAAGCAATCAGCCCCAGCATTTT. Encoded protein: CSVVWGTGLLGSNQPQHF.